This TCR beta chain was sequenced in a study of T cell responses to AZD1222 COVID-19 vaccine. Data came from immunoSEQ multiplex PCR; TCRdb stores just in-frame clones and leaves some out. The table has roughly 75,000 clones, roughly 87% seen once. Findings and limits, study-wide: Spike-specific TCR breadth and depth rose after two AZD1222 doses. A mostly white British donor set with more females was recruited, and clonal diversity was possibly underestimated. Variant regions that are unmutated are reportedly the target of nearly half of spike-specific TCRs.

V dropped 1 base and J dropped 16 bases, with 14 bases sitting between them. Per germline, CDR1 DFQATT and CDR2 SNEGSKA (reference sequence). The CDR3 length is 11 residues. In this sample, this clone turned up a few times. What it binds is unknown. Sequenced material: peripheral blood, taken 28 days after the second AZD1222 dose. The genes are TRBV20-1 and TRBJ1-5; no reliable D call. The receptor comes from an adult who received the AZD1222 COVID-19 vaccine. The CDR3 here is CSARVGVEVHF. CDR3 nucleotides: TGCAGTGCTAGAGTTGGGGTCGAAGTCCATTTT.